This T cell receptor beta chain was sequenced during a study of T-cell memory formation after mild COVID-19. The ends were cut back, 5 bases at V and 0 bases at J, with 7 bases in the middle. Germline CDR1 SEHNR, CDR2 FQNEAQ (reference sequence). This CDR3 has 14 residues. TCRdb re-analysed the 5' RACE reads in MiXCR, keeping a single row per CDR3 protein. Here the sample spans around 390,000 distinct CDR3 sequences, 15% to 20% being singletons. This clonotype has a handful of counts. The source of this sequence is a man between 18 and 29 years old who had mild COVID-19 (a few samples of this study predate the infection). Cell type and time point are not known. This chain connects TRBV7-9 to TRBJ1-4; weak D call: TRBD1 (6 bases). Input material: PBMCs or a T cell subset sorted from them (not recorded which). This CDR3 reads CASSHRATNEKLFF. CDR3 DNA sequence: TGTGCCAGCAGCCACAGGGCAACTAATGAAAAACTGTTTTTT.